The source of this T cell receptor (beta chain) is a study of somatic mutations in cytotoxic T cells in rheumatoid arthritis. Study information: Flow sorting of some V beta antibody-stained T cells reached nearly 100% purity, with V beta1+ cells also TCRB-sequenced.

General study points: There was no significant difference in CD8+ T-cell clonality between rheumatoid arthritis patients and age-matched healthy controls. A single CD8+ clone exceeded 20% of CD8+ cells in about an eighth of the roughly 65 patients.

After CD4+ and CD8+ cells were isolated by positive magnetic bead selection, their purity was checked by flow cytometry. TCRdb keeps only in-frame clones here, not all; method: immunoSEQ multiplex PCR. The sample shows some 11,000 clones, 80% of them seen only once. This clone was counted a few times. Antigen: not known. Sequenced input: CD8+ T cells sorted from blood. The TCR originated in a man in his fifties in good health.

Here the CDR3 reads CASSLGPDQPQHF. The CDR3 DNA follows: TGTGCCAGCAGCCTGGGACCGGATCAGCCCCAGCATTTT. The rearrangement links TRBV5-5 to TRBJ1-5, with D tentatively TRBD1 (5 bases). The CDR3 spans 13 residues. Germline CDR1 and CDR2: SGHKS and YYEKEE (reference sequence). Trimming removed 4 bases from V and 5 bases from J, with 10 bases in between.